These 10 T cell receptor beta chains share one sample of origin, sequenced in a study of T-cell reconstitution after alpha-beta-depleted transplantation in children. Library preparation (for TCRbeta) was performed with unique molecular identifiers. TCRdb recomputed calls from the PCR reads with MiXCR, one row per CDR3 protein. The sample records about 590,000 distinct CDR3 sequences, 10% to 15% being singletons. The sample in question was PBMCs, mostly from graft donor cells, obtained 360 days after TCRalphabeta/CD19-depleted stem cell transplant. All receptors come from a male patient between 10 and 17 years old who had a stem cell transplant for acute myeloid leukemia, so the T cells may come from the graft donor.

This clonotype was found a few times. The chain combines TRBV6-2 or TRBV6-3 with TRBJ2-1; 9 bases map to TRBD2. Germline lookup yields CDR1 MNHEY and CDR2 SVGEGT. Germline trimming cut 0 bases from V and 0 bases from J; bases unmatched to any gene: 15. The CDR3 runs to 21 residues. The CDR3 sequence is CASSYSWGGVRGLASYNEQFF. The CDR3 DNA is TGTGCCAGCAGTTACTCGTGGGGGGGGGTCCGGGGACTAGCCTCCTACAATGAGCAGTTCTTC.

This clonotype has a handful of counts. V usage is TRBV28 and J usage is TRBJ2-3; 7 bases match TRBD2. In germline, CDR1 is MDHEN, CDR2 SYDVKM. The CDR3 spans 19 residues. V trimming: 1 base; J trimming: 0 bases; junction bases outside the gene matches: 13. The CDR3 bases are TGTGCCAGCAGTTTATTCTGGGTAGCGGGTTTTTCCAGCACAGATACGCAGTATTTT. Translated: CASSLFWVAGFSSTDTQYF.

The chain recombines TRBV3-1 with TRBJ2-3, with TRBD2 identical over 10 bases. The ends lost 1 base at V and 4 bases at J; junction bases unmatched: 11. The CDR3 loop spans 18 amino acids. Germline CDR1 LGHDT, CDR2 YNNKEL (reference sequence). The CDR3 nucleotides read TGTGCCAGCAGCCAAGTGTTCCGACTAGCGGGTAAATCAGATACGCAGTATTTT. Amino acids: CASSQVFRLAGKSDTQYF.

This clonotype was found many times. The chain links TRBV7-2 to TRBJ2-2; 8 nucleotides match TRBD2. After removal of 0 bases from V and 5 bases from J, the junction contained 5 bases not matched to a gene. Germline assignment: CDR1 SGHTA and CDR2 FQGNSA. The CDR3 consists of 16 residues. The CDR3 sequence is CASSLAGLAGTGELFF. CDR3 nucleotides: TGTGCCAGCAGCTTAGCAGGGCTAGCGGGTACCGGGGAGCTGTTTTTT.

Ten or more counts support this clonotype. The rearrangement links TRBV9 to TRBJ2-1, with a weak D call TRBD2 (5 bases). The CDR3 runs 14 residues. V lost 0 bases and J lost 10, with 14 bases in between. Germline V gene lookup returns CDR1 SGDLS and CDR2 YYNGEE. CDR3 sequence (DNA): TGTGCCAGCAGCGTAGCTTGGGATGAGGGAGAGCAGTTCTTC. Amino acids: CASSVAWDEGEQFF.

The chain combines TRBV29-1 with TRBJ2-3, with no clear D. Germline V gives CDR1 SQVTM, CDR2 ANQGSEA. This CDR3 has 10 amino acids. With 7 bases removed from V and 3 bases from J, the gap between germline ends came to 5 bases. CDR3 nucleotide sequence: TGCAGCGAATTGACAGATACGCAGTATTTT. It translates to CSELTDTQYF.

Remarks on this clonotype: Since a much larger clone is just one base distant, this may be a read error. The chain is built from TRBV20-1 and TRBJ2-7; TRBD2 matches 10 bases. From germline, CDR1 is DFQATT and CDR2 SNEGSKA (reference sequence). The CDR3 is 15 amino acids. CDR3 sequence reads: CCARDQASGSSEQYF. CDR3 coding DNA: TGCTGTGCTAGAGATCAGGCTAGCGGGAGCTCCGAGCAGTACTTC.

This clonotype was counted many times. The V gene is TRBV5-1, the J gene TRBJ2-1; no reliable D call. Germline-derived CDR1 and CDR2 are SGHRS and YFSETQ. V was pared by 0 bases and J by 6 bases, with 10 bases between. The CDR3 sequence is 14 residues long. The CDR3 region has the DNA TGCGCCAGCAGCTTGGGACTCCTAGGCAATGAGCAGTTCTTC. The encoded protein is CASSLGLLGNEQFF.

This clonotype occurred a few times. The rearrangement uses TRBV21-1 and TRBJ2-7; no DNA check was done on the table's D call, TRBD1. TRBV21-1 is a known pseudogene. The CDR3 totals 18 residues. The CDR3: CASSNSPPRQGPAYEQYF. Here the CDR3 DNA reads TGTGCCAGCAGCAATTCCCCCCCGCGACAGGGGCCAGCCTACGAGCAGTACTTC.

This clonotype has a count of ten or more. The chain carries TRBV11-1 and TRBJ2-1; TRBD1 or TRBD2 may be the D gene (5 bases each). Deletions cut 5 bases from V and 5 bases from J, with 22 bases between. The CDR3 is 17 residues long. Germline V gives CDR1 SGHAT, CDR2 FQDESV (reference sequence). The CDR3 DNA reads as TGTGCCAGCAGCCCAACCTCCGGGAAAAAGGGGCACAATGAGCAGTTCTTC. Its protein product is CASSPTSGKKGHNEQFF.